The entry below gives a single T cell receptor beta chain sequence along with its context. Many counts were recorded for this clonotype. Which antigen it targets is not known. No qualities accompany the bases; no much larger clone lies one base away. The sample belongs to a study of CD8 T cells in ankylosing spondylitis (dated by TCRdb to the late 2010s). About the study as a whole: The study profiled T cell receptor beta repertoires in healthy donors and ankylosing spondylitis patients to find disease-linked TCR variants. The full study cohort comprised 25 or so ankylosing spondylitis patients and around 100 healthy donors. Peripheral blood samples were taken, and synovial fluid was additionally collected from ankylosing spondylitis patients. General conclusions and limits of the study: Significant enrichment of the disease-linked clones was reported in matched synovial fluid samples from ankylosing spondylitis patients. The disease-linked clones showed a CD8+ phenotype and occurred at relatively low frequencies in peripheral blood. Some motif variants had previously been reported in the synovial fluid and blood of reactive arthritis patients, which suggests shared mechanisms of disease initiation. A TCR beta motif of several highly homologous amino acid variants appeared characteristic of blood from ankylosing spondylitis patients.

The CDR3 starts with the cysteine, ends with the phenylalanine, and has 17 residues. Only the CDR3 DNA is retained, 51 bases long and in frame from the first base. CDR1 and CDR2 (MGHRA, YSYEKL) derive from the germline V gene. The germline V end is reduced by 0 bases and the J end by 7 bases; junction bases left unmatched: 10. Instrument on record: Illumina HiSeq 2500. Quantitative 5'-RACE with molecular barcodes was used to prepare TCR beta libraries. On the authors' methods: A new computational method, built on a probabilistic model of VDJ rearrangement, was used to identify disease-linked TCR variants. TCRdb took the public reads, trimmed them with fastp at Q25, ran MiXCR for clone calling and kept in-frame beta chains. Every distinct CDR3 protein forms one entry, paired with its most common genes and DNA. The V and J calls reflect TCRdb's pipeline rather than the authors' work. The sample records some 200,000 distinct CDR3 sequences, roughly 26% of which are singletons. The ten largest clonotypes hold about 6.9% of the sample.

The receptor was derived from a male donor with ankylosing spondylitis or in good health (not recorded which). Sequences were obtained from blood, either unsorted or a sorted T cell fraction (not recorded which). The chain is made from TRBV4-1 and TRBJ1-4; 8 bases in between match TRBD1. The CDR3 amino acid sequence is: CASSQDPPQGVFEKLFF. The base sequence is TGCGCCAGCAGCCAAGATCCCCCACAGGGGGTCTTTGAAAAACTGTTTTTT.